This T cell receptor (beta chain) was sequenced in a study of cytomegalovirus exposure and HLA in healthy donors. Whole-study results and caveats: Researchers counted 180 or so TCR beta chains as cytomegalovirus-associated. Versus the roughly 670-donor mean, an Asian-associated ancestry cluster reportedly showed fewer N-insertions in a later analysis.

The CDR3 runs 17 residues. CDR1 is SGHRS and CDR2 is YFSETQ in the germline V gene. Trimming took 0 bases from V and 1 from J, leaving 15 bases between them. Use of 60 Vbeta and 13 Jbeta primers characterized the PCR. This table comes from immunoSEQ multiplex PCR, and its TCRdb copy is limited to in-frame clones, with some not included. Its table lists some 130,000 clones. For this clone: Its antigen is unidentified.

What was sequenced was PBMCs. This clonotype was sampled from a woman aged 40 to 50 in good health and CMV-seropositive. J is TRBJ2-3 and V is TRBV5-1, with TRBD2 as a possible D gene (6 bases). Written as DNA, the CDR3 is TGCGCCAGCAGCTTGGTAGGAGCGGGTTTGGGCACAGATACGCAGTATTTT. Translated: CASSLVGAGLGTDTQYF.